This TCR beta chain was recovered during a study of glioma-infiltrating T cells after dendritic cell vaccination. Sequenced by immunoSEQ multiplex PCR; TCRdb stores in-frame clones only, minus some. The repertoire holds 65,000 or so clones, with 86% as singletons. Time point indicated: after dendritic cell vaccination, including at tumor progression/relapse. Blood PBMC samples: pre-vaccination, two weeks post third vaccination, and at tumor progression. Per the germline V gene, CDR1 is SGHAT and CDR2 is FQNNGV. The CDR3 is 18 amino acids. V lost 5 bases, J lost 0 bases, and 12 bases stayed unmatched. The receptor's source is a human donor with glioblastoma. The chain is built from TRBV11-2 and TRBJ1-5; 8 bases align to TRBD1. Sequencing used blood, obtained after dendritic cell vaccination. The CDR3 reads CASSHWTGQGDSNQPQHF. The CDR3 DNA reads as TGTGCCAGCAGCCACTGGACAGGGCAGGGGGATAGCAATCAGCCCCAGCATTTT. The full variable domain, with the rest looked up from reference TRBV11-2 and TRBJ1-5, is EAGVAQSPRYKIIEKRQSVAFWCNPISGHATLYWYQQILGQGPKLLIQFQNNGVVDDSQLPKDRFSAERLKGVDSTLKIQPAKLEDSAVYLCASSHWTGQGDSNQPQHFGDGTRLSIL.